This TCR beta chain was observed in a study of blood T cell repertoires in COVID-19. This CDR3 contains 14 residues. V lost 4 bases and J lost 0, with 8 bases in between. Germline lookup yields CDR1 MRHNA and CDR2 SNTAGT. Generated by immunoSEQ multiplex PCR, the TCRdb table keeps only in-frame clones and is missing some. The repertoire holds just over 350,000 clones, with 87% as singletons. The sequenced sample consisted of PBMCs or T cells enriched from blood (not recorded which). V and J are TRBV6-4 and TRBJ2-3; tentative D call: TRBD2 (5 bases). This TCR was sampled from a woman aged 30 to 39 who had recovered from COVID-19. CDR3 coding DNA: TGTGCCAGCAGTGGCGGGCAGAGCACAGATACGCAGTATTTT. Translating it yields CASSGGQSTDTQYF.